Reported below is one T cell receptor (beta chain). CDR1 and CDR2 from the germline V gene are SGHDT and YYEEEE. The V gene end was trimmed by 3 bases and the J gene end by 6 bases; junction bases not matched to a gene: 6. There are 16 residues in the CDR3. These data belong to a study of T cell changes during pregnancy in multiple sclerosis. Data came from immunoSEQ multiplex PCR; TCRdb stores just in-frame clones and leaves some out. Of some 77,000 clones in the sample, more than 90% were seen once. The source material was CD4+ T cells from peripheral blood mononuclear cells, sampled before pregnancy. The chain employs TRBV5-6 and TRBJ2-1; the match to TRBD2 covers 13 bases. This TCR came from a female donor with multiple sclerosis, enrolled in a pregnancy study. CDR3 amino acids: CASSYRTSGRVNEQFF. CDR3 in DNA: TGTGCCAGCAGCTATAGGACTAGCGGGAGAGTCAATGAGCAGTTCTTC.